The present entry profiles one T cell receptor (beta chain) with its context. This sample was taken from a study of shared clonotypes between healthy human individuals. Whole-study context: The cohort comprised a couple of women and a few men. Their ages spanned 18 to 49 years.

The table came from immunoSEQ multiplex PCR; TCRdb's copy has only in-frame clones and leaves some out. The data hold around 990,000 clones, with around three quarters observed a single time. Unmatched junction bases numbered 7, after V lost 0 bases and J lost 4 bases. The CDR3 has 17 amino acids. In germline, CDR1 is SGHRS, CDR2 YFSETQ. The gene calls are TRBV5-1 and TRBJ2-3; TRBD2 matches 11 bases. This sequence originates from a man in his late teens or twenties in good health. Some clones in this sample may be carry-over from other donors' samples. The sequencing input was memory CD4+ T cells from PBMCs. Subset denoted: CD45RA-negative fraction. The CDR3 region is CASSLGPLAGDADTQYF. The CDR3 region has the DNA TGCGCCAGCAGCTTGGGCCCACTAGCGGGAGATGCAGATACGCAGTATTTT. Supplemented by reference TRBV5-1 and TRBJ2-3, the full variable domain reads KAGVTQTPRYLIKTRGQQVTLSCSPISGHRSVSWYQQTPGQGLQFLFEYFSETQRNKGNFPGRFSGRQFSNSRSEMNVSTLELGDSALYLCASSLGPLAGDADTQYFGPGTRLTVL.